This TCR beta chain appears in the sequencing data of a study of cytomegalovirus exposure and HLA in healthy donors. Whole-study findings and limits: Reportedly, HLA-A and HLA-B alleles of most subjects were accurately predicted from TCR beta. Presence/absence comparisons presumed near-even sequencing depth among donors. In vitro assays verified that three CMV-associated chains recognized CMV antigens specifically.

As for this clone: The antigen remains undetermined.

The PCR employed 60 Vbeta primers together with 13 Jbeta primers. Repertoires were generated with immunoSEQ multiplex PCR, while TCRdb's copy carries only in-frame clones and drops some. The sample includes approximately 33,000 clones, around 53% of them seen just once. The clonotype was recovered from a woman between 40 and 50 years old in good health and CMV-seropositive. The sample comprised PBMCs.

The CDR3 nucleotides are TGCGCCAGCAGCGGCACTAGCGGGGGGGCTCCGGAGACCCAGTACTTC. This encodes CASSGTSGGAPETQYF. The chain recombines TRBV5-1 with TRBJ2-5, with 13 bases that match TRBD2. The CDR3 covers 16 residues. The J segment lost 5 bases and the V segment lost 4 bases, leaving 8 bases of the junction unmatched. The germline V gene has CDR1 SGHRS and CDR2 YFSETQ.